The entry that follows covers one T cell receptor beta chain sequence. This specimen belongs to a study of T cells in narcolepsy. CDR1 MDHEN and CDR2 SYDVKM come from the germline V gene. This CDR3 region has 12 residues. Sequencing used immunoSEQ multiplex PCR; TCRdb keeps in-frame clones, though not all of them. Seen here are tens of thousands of clones, approximately 79% observed once, and the top ten hold over 5%. This chain links TRBV28 with TRBJ2-5; D not certain. The DNA end lines up better with TRBJ2-7; the J call may be wrong. This clonotype originated in a human donor in good health. The specimen was memory (CD45RA-) CD4+ T cells from blood. The CDR3 here is CASSPMGYEQYF. The CDR3 DNA reads as TGTGCCAGCAGCCCCATGGGGTACGAGCAGTACTTC.